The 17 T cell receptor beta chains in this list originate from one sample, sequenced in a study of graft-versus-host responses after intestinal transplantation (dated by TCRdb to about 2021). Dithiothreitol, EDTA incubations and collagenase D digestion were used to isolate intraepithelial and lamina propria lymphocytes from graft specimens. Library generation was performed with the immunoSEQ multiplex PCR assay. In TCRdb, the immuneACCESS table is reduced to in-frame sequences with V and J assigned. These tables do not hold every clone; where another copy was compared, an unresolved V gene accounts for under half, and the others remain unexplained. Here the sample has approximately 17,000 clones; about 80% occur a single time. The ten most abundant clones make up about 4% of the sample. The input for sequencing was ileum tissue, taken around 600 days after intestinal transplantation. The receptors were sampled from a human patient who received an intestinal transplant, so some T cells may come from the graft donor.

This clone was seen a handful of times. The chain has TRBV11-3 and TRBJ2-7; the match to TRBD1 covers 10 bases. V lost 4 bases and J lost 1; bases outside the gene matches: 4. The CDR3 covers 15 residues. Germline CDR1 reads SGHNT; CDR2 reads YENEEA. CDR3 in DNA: TGTGCCAGCAGCTCCCCGGACAGGGGGTCCTACGAGCAGTACTTC. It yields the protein CASSSPDRGSYEQYF. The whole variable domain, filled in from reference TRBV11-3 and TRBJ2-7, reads EAGVVQSPRYKIIEKKQPVAFWCNPISGHNTLYWYLQNLGQGPELLIRYENEEAVDDSQLPKDRFSAERLKGVDSTLKIQPAELGDSAVYLCASSSPDRGSYEQYFGPGTRLTVT.

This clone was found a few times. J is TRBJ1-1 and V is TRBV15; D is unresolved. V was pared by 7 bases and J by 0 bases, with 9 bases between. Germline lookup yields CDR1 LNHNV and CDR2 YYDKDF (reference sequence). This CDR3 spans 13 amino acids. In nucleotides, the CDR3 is TGTGCCACCACCATGAACATGAACACTGAAGCTTTCTTT. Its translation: CATTMNMNTEAFF.

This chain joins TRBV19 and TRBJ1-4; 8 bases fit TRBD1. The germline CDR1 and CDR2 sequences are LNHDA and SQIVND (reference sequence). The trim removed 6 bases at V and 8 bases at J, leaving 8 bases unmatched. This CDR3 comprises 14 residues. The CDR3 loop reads CASSPRTGSEKLFF. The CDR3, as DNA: TGTGCCAGTAGCCCCCGGACAGGGTCCGAAAAACTGTTTTTT.

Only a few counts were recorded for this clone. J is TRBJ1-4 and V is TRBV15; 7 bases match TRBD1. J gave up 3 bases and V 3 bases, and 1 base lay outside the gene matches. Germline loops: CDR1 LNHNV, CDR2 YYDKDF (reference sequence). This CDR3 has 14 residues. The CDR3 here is CATSRDRSNEKLFF. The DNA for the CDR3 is TGTGCCACCAGCAGGGACAGGTCTAATGAAAAACTGTTTTTT.

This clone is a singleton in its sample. The CDR3 DNA reads TGTGCCAGCACACTTACTCTCAGAGAGCAGTTCTTC. It codes for CASTLTLREQFF. V is TRBV7-8 and J is TRBJ2-1; D unclear. CDR1 is SGHVS and CDR2 is FQNEAQ in the germline V gene. This CDR3 is 12 amino acids long. The V end was cut by 7 bases, the J end by 10 bases, with 14 bases between. Complete variable domain (other parts from reference TRBV7-8 and TRBJ2-1): GAGVSQSPRYKVAKRGQDVALRCDPISGHVSLFWYQQALGQGPEFLTYFQNEAQLDKSGLPSDRFFAERPEGSVSTLKIQRTQQEDSAVYLCASTLTLREQFFGPGTRLTVL.

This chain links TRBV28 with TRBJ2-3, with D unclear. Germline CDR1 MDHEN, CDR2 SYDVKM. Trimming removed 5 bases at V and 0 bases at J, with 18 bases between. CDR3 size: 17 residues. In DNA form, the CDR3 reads TGTGCCAGCAGTCTTTACCAAGGAATTTCCAGCACAGATACGCAGTATTTT. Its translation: CASSLYQGISSTDTQYF.

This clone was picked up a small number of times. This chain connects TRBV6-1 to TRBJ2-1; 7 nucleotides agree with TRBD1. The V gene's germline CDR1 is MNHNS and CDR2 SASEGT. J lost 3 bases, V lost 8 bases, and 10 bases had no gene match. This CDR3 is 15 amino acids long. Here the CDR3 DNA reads TGTGCCAGCTGCCTTCACAGGGGAAGCTACAATGAGCAGTTCTTC. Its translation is CASCLHRGSYNEQFF.

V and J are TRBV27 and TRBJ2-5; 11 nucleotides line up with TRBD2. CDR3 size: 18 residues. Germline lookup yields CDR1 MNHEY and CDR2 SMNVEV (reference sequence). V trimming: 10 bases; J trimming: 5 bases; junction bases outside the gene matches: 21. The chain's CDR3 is CATGSLGLAGGRWETQYF. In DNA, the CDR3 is TGTGCCACCGGGAGTTTGGGGCTAGCGGGGGGTAGATGGGAGACCCAGTACTTC.

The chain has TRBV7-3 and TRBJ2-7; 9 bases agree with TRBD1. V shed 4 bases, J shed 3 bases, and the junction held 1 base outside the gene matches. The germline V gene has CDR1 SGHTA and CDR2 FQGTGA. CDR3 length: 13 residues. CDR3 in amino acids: CASSSDRGYEQYF. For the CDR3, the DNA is TGTGCCAGCAGCTCGGACAGGGGCTACGAGCAGTACTTC. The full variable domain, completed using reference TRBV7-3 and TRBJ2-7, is GAGVSQTPSNKVTEKGKYVELRCDPISGHTALYWYRQSLGQGPEFLIYFQGTGAADDSGLPNDRFFAVRPEGSVSTLKIQRTERGDSAVYLCASSSDRGYEQYFGPGTRLTVT.

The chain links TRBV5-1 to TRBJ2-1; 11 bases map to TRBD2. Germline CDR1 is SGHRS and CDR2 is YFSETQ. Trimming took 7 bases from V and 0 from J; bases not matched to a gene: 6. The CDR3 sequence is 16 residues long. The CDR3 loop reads CASVPSGGRSYNEQFF. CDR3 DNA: TGCGCCAGCGTTCCTAGCGGGGGGCGCTCCTACAATGAGCAGTTCTTC.

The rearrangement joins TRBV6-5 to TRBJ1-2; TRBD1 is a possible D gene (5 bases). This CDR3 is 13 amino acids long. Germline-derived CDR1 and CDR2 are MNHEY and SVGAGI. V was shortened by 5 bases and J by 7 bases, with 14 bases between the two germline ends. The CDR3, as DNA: TGTGCCAGCAGTCGGACGGGGGTGGGTGGCTACACCTTC. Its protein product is CASSRTGVGGYTF.

CDR3 DNA sequence: TGTGCCAGCAGTTTAGGCTCGGTTTGGGCTTCAGCCAACGTCCTGACTTTC. It codes for CASSLGSVWASANVLTF. The V gene is TRBV27, the J gene TRBJ2-6, with D uncertain. The CDR3 has 17 amino acids. Germline V gives CDR1 MNHEY, CDR2 SMNVEV (reference sequence). V was trimmed by 2 bases and J by 7 bases, leaving 18 bases between them.

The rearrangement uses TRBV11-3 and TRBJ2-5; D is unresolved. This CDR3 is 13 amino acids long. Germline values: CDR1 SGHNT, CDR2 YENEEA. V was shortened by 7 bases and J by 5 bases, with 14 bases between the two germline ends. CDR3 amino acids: CASTPPDVETQYF. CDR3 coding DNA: TGTGCCAGCACCCCTCCCGACGTGGAGACCCAGTACTTC.

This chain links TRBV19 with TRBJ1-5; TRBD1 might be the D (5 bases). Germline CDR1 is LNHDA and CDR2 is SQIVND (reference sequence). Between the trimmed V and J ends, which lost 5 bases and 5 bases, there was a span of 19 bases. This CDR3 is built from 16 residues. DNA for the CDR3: TGTGCCAGTAGTTCTCTCCCCGGGGGTAGAGATCAGCCCCAGCATTTT. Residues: CASSSLPGGRDQPQHF.

CDR3 nucleotide sequence: TGTGCCAGCAGCGTCCAAGGGGGGACTAACTATGGCTACACCTTC. Its translation is CASSVQGGTNYGYTF. This chain connects TRBV9 to TRBJ1-2, with D perhaps matching TRBD1 (6 bases). CDR1 and CDR2 (germline): SGDLS, YYNGEE. This CDR3 has 15 amino acids. V lost 2 bases and J 0 bases, leaving 11 bases between the germline ends. The variable domain in full, completed from reference TRBV9 and TRBJ1-2, reads DSGVTQTPKHLITATGQRVTLRCSPRSGDLSVYWYQQSLDQGLQFLIQYYNGEERAKGNILERFSAQQFPDLHSELNLSSLELGDSALYFCASSVQGGTNYGYTFGSGTRLTVV.

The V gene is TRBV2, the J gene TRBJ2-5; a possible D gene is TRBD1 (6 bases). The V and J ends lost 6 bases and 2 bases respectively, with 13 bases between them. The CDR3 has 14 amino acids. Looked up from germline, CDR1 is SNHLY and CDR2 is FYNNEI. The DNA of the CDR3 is TGTGCCAGCAGCAAAGACAGGCAACAAGAGACCCAGTACTTC. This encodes CASSKDRQQETQYF.

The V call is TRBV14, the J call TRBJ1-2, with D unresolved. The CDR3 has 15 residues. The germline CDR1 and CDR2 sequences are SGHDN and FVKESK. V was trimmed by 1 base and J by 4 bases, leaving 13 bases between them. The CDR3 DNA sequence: TGTGCCAGCAGCCAAGCTTTCGGCGGGAGCTATGGCTACACCTTC. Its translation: CASSQAFGGSYGYTF.